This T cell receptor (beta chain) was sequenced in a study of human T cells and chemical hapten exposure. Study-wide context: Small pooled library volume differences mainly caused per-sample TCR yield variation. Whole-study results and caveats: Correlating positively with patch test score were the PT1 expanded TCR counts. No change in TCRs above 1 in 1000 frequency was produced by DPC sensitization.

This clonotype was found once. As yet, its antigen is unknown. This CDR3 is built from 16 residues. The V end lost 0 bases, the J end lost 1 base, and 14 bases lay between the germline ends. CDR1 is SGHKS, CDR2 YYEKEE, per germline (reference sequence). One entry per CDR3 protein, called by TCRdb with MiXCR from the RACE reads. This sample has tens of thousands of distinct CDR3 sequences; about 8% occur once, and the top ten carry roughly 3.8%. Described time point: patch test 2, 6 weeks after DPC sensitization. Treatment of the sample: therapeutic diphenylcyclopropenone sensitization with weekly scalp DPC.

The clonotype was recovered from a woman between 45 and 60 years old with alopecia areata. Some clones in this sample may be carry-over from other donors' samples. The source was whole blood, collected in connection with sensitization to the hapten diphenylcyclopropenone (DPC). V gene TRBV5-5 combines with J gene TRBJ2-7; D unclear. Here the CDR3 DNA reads TGTGCCAGCAGCTTGGAGTCGGCCTCCGCGTCCTACGAGCAGTACTTC. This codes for CASSLESASASYEQYF.